This is a list of T cell receptor beta chains from one sample in a study of long-term antiretroviral therapy in people with HIV. Some clones are missing from TCRdb's copy, which holds only in-frame ones; the method was immunoSEQ multiplex PCR. This table has roughly 12,000 clones, 83% appearing once. The sample was unsorted PBMCs, taken 3.4 years after starting antiretroviral therapy. The receptor source for this set is a man aged 40-49 years with HIV. CDR3s include the opening cysteine and the closing phenylalanine or tryptophan. Each record gives: clone size, D gene, V gene, J gene, CDR3 protein, CDR3 DNA. A D gene is named only where the DNA matches it firmly. For some rows the clone size is stated as once, few or many, or as a class when expanded; others skip it.

>-|TRBD2|TRBV7-2|TRBJ2-7
CASSLEWRTSVPYEQYF
TGTGCCAGCAGCTTAGAGTGGCGGACTAGCGTTCCCTACGAGCAGTACTTC
>-|TRBD2|TRBV7-9|TRBJ2-3
CASNVWAGVVGTDTQYF
TGTGCCAGCAACGTATGGGCGGGAGTCGTTGGTACAGATACGCAGTATTTT
>-|TRBD2|TRBV14|TRBJ2-5
CASRPGLARETQYF
TGTGCCAGCCGACCGGGACTAGCTAGGGAGACCCAGTACTTC
>-|-|TRBV11-2|TRBJ2-1
CASSLGLGGSYNEQFF
TGTGCCAGCAGCTTGGGGTTAGGGGGGTCCTACAATGAGCAGTTCTTC
>-|TRBD1|TRBV10-3|TRBJ1-5
CAISRTGQNQPQHF
TGTGCCATCAGCAGGACAGGACAAAATCAGCCCCAGCATTTT
>once|TRBD2|TRBV10-2|TRBJ2-7
CASRLAGTSDYEQYF
TGCGCCAGCAGACTCGCCGGGACTAGCGACTACGAGCAGTACTTC
>-|TRBD1|TRBV11-2|TRBJ2-7
CASSFPSAPGQGNYEQYF
TGTGCCAGCAGTTTTCCCTCGGCTCCGGGACAGGGCAACTACGAGCAGTACTTC
>-|-|TRBV6-5|TRBJ1-5
CASSVGVGQPQHF
TGTGCCAGCAGTGTGGGGGTGGGTCAGCCCCAGCATTTT
>-|TRBD1|TRBV11-1|TRBJ2-1
CASSLTGGHITSDNEQFF
TGTGCCAGCAGCTTAACAGGGGGCCATATTACTAGCGATAATGAGCAGTTCTTC
>-|-|TRBV10-3|TRBJ2-1
CAISASGDSYNEQFF
TGTGCCATCAGTGCTTCCGGGGACTCCTACAATGAGCAGTTCTTC
>-|-|TRBV27|TRBJ2-7
CASSSAVGPAEQYF
TGTGCCAGCAGTTCCGCCGTAGGGCCTGCCGAGCAGTACTTC
>-|TRBD2|TRBV10-3|TRBJ2-1
CAIGKNRDTLGLAGGPSEQFF
TGTGCCATCGGAAAAAACCGGGACACTTTGGGACTAGCGGGAGGGCCGAGTGAGCAGTTCTTC
>-|TRBD2|TRBV13|TRBJ2-4
CASSPGTSGGENIQYF
TGTGCCAGCAGCCCCGGGACTAGCGGGGGGGAAAACATTCAGTACTTC
>-|TRBD1|TRBV6-6|TRBJ1-5
CASSWGGQGSQPQHF
TGTGCCAGCAGTTGGGGGGGACAGGGGTCACAGCCCCAGCATTTT
>few|-|TRBV2|TRBJ1-5
CASRDGSRNQPQHF
TGTGCCAGCAGGGACGGGTCACGTAATCAGCCCCAGCATTTT
>-|TRBD2|TRBV6-1|TRBJ2-1
CASSELGTSGTYNEQFF
TGTGCCAGCAGTGAATTAGGGACTAGCGGTACCTACAATGAGCAGTTCTTC
>-|-|TRBV19|TRBJ2-7
CASSFGGRRSYEQYF
TGTGCCAGTAGTTTCGGAGGCAGGCGCTCCTACGAGCAGTACTTC
>-|-|TRBV7-2|TRBJ2-7
CASSLRSGRSSYEQYF
TGTGCCAGCAGCTTAAGGTCGGGACGGAGTTCCTACGAGCAGTACTTC
>-|TRBD1|TRBV25-1|TRBJ1-4
CASTMTGINEKLFF
TGTGCCAGTACTATGACAGGGATTAATGAAAAACTGTTTTTT
>-|TRBD1|TRBV28|TRBJ1-5
CASRFPGQAGQPQHF
TGTGCCAGCAGATTCCCAGGACAGGCCGGTCAGCCCCAGCATTTT
>-|-|TRBV7-6|TRBJ1-5
CASSAGRNQPQHF
TGTGCCAGCAGCGCCGGTCGCAATCAGCCCCAGCATTTT
>-|TRBD1|TRBV5-1|TRBJ1-1
CASSLGQGFGAFF
TGCGCCAGCAGCTTGGGACAGGGGTTTGGAGCTTTCTTT
>-|TRBD2|TRBV6-4|TRBJ2-3
CASSDGGRASDTQYF
TGTGCCAGCAGTGATGGCGGGAGGGCCTCAGATACGCAGTATTTT
>-|-|TRBV11-2|TRBJ2-2
CASSSQVDLNTGELFF
TGTGCCAGCAGCTCCCAAGTGGACTTGAACACCGGGGAGCTGTTTTTT
>-|TRBD2|TRBV5-6|TRBJ2-7
CASSSMSGRAYEQYF
TGTGCCAGCAGCTCCATGAGCGGGAGGGCCTACGAGCAGTACTTC
>-|TRBD1|TRBV5-6|TRBJ2-2
CASSFFETGVPGELFF
TGTGCCAGCAGCTTTTTTGAGACAGGGGTCCCCGGGGAGCTGTTTTTT
>-|TRBD1|TRBV5-5|TRBJ2-7
CASSPGWDRGSYEQYF
TGTGCCAGCAGCCCCGGGTGGGACAGGGGATCCTACGAGCAGTACTTC
>-|TRBD1|TRBV19|TRBJ2-7
CARSLDRGKSYEQYF
TGTGCCAGATCCTTGGACAGGGGGAAGTCCTACGAGCAGTACTTC
>-|-|TRBV13|TRBJ1-1
CASSLDTPTEAFF
TGTGCCAGCAGCTTGGACACTCCCACTGAAGCTTTCTTT
>-|-|TRBV28|TRBJ2-5
CASSLSPSRGQETQYF
TGTGCCAGCAGTCTCTCACCTTCGCGCGGCCAGGAAACCCAGTACTTC
>-|-|TRBV9|TRBJ1-4
CASSVMVTNEKLFF
TGTGCCAGCAGCGTAATGGTGACAAATGAAAAACTGTTTTTT
>-|-|TRBV10-3|TRBJ2-1
CAISESVGESYNEQFF
TGTGCCATCAGTGAGTCAGTAGGCGAGTCCTACAATGAGCAGTTCTTC
>-|TRBD2|TRBV29-1|TRBJ2-1
CSVDSSGAYNEQFF
TGCAGCGTTGATTCTAGCGGGGCCTACAATGAGCAGTTCTTC
>-|-|TRBV6-5|TRBJ1-1
CASSYTLELGTEAFF
TGTGCCAGCAGTTACACCCTTGAGTTGGGGACTGAAGCTTTCTTT
>-|-|TRBV13|TRBJ2-3
CASSLRADTQYF
TGTGCCAGCAGCTTAAGAGCAGATACGCAGTATTTT
>few|-|TRBV5-1|TRBJ1-5
CASSLEGTPNDPQHF
TGCGCCAGCAGCTTGGAAGGGACACCGAATGATCCCCAGCATTTT
>-|TRBD2|TRBV11-3|TRBJ2-1
CASSLGSGSSYNEQFF
TGTGCCAGCAGCTTAGGTAGCGGGAGCTCCTACAATGAGCAGTTCTTC
>once|TRBD2|TRBV10-2|TRBJ2-1
CASSGYTAGGPDEQFF
TGCGCCAGCAGTGGTTACACGGCGGGAGGGCCAGACGAGCAGTTCTTC
>-|-|TRBV7-9|TRBJ2-1
CASSLRGAHEQFF
TGTGCCAGCAGCTTAAGGGGGGCCCATGAGCAGTTCTTC
>once|TRBD1|TRBV7-6|TRBJ2-7
CASSLGQGMSYEQYF
TGTGCCAGCAGCTTAGGACAGGGTATGTCCTACGAGCAGTACTTC
>-|-|TRBV19|TRBJ2-1
CASSMRGDNEQFF
TGTGCCAGTAGTATGAGGGGAGACAATGAGCAGTTCTTC
>once|TRBD2|TRBV9|TRBJ2-1
CASSGSWRGSYNEQFF
TGTGCCAGCAGCGGGTCTTGGCGGGGGTCCTACAATGAGCAGTTCTTC
>-|TRBD2|TRBV2|TRBJ2-5
CANNPWGTSGSEETQYF
TGTGCCAACAACCCCTGGGGGACTAGCGGGAGTGAGGAGACCCAGTACTTC
>-|TRBD2|TRBV7-3|TRBJ2-3
CASSIRGTSGTDTQYF
TGTGCCAGCAGCATAAGAGGGACTAGCGGAACAGATACGCAGTATTTT
>few|TRBD2|TRBV5-1|TRBJ2-7
CASSPDGGVGEQYF
TGCGCCAGCAGCCCGGATGGGGGGGTGGGCGAGCAGTACTTC
>-|-|TRBV5-1|TRBJ1-4
CASSLELAEKLFF
TGCGCCAGCAGCTTGGAATTGGCGGAAAAACTGTTTTTT
>-|TRBD1|TRBV23-1|TRBJ2-1
CASRRDSTYNEQFF
TGCGCCAGCAGAAGGGACAGCACTTACAATGAGCAGTTCTTC